Listed here are 27 T cell receptor beta chains from one sample, sequenced in a study of breast tumors, draining lymph nodes, adjacent tissues (dated by TCRdb to the mid-2010s). The library was made by multiplex PCR. The sequencing machine was an Illumina HiSeq 2000. TCRdb passed the public sequencing reads through fastp at Q25 and MiXCR, retaining productive beta sequences. When rows share a CDR3 protein, they turn into one entry using the most common DNA and genes. The sample yields some 97,000 distinct CDR3 sequences; around 20% were counted once. Clones ranked in the top ten supply roughly 1.3% of the sample. Lymph node samples came from the axillary draining lymph nodes of breast cancer patients. Sequencing input: axillary lymph node tissue. These TCRs come from a female donor with breast cancer. Some clones in this sample may be carry-over from other donors' samples.

In its sample, this clonotype was seen many times. J is TRBJ2-2 and V is TRBV11-2, with TRBD2 matching over 10 bases. CDR3 size: 15 residues. Germline lookup yields CDR1 SGHAT and CDR2 FQNNGV. Unmatched junction bases numbered 5, after V lost 2 bases and J lost 8 bases. As DNA, the CDR3 is TGTGCCAGCAGCTTAAGGCTAGCGGGGGATGGGGAGCTGTTTTTT. It translates to CASSLRLAGDGELFF.

The table lists this clonotype with many counts. This chain uses TRBV4-2 with TRBJ2-5, with 7 bases that match TRBD2. Losses at the gene ends were 4 bases for V and 0 bases for J; bases not matched to a gene: 2. This CDR3 is 14 amino acids long. CDR1 and CDR2 (germline): LGHNA, YNFKEQ. The CDR3 loop is CASSRGTNQETQYF. In nucleotides, the CDR3 is TGTGCCAGCAGCCGAGGGACTAACCAAGAGACCCAGTACTTC.

There are many counts of this clonotype. The rearrangement uses TRBV10-3 and TRBJ2-7; TRBD2 matches 8 bases. The CDR3 contains 15 residues. Germline V gene lookup returns CDR1 ENHRY and CDR2 SYGVKD. Unmatched junction bases numbered 7, after V lost 4 bases and J lost 2 bases. The CDR3 region is CAISGGGRNTYEQYF. In DNA, the CDR3 is TGTGCCATCAGTGGAGGCGGGAGGAATACCTACGAGCAGTACTTC.

The chain employs TRBV6-7 and TRBJ1-5, with a tentative D call TRBD1 (5 bases). TRBV6-7 is an ORF, and what it does is uncertain. V lost 0 bases and J 6 bases, leaving 9 bases between the germline ends. This CDR3 spans 14 amino acids. CDR3 protein: CASSYSEGCQPQHF. The CDR3 nucleotides read TGTGCCAGCAGTTACTCGGAGGGGTGTCAGCCCCAGCATTTT.

J is TRBJ2-1 and V is TRBV3-1; D may be TRBD2 (5 bases). V was shortened by 1 base and J by 2 bases, with 9 bases between the two germline ends. The CDR3 is made up of 15 amino acids. Germline V gene lookup returns CDR1 LGHDT and CDR2 YNNKEL (reference sequence). CDR3 sequence reads: CASSQGTLPYNEQFF. The CDR3 coding sequence is TGTGCCAGCAGCCAAGGGACTCTCCCCTACAATGAGCAGTTCTTC.

The chain recombines TRBV27 with TRBJ1-2, with D unresolved. Germline loops: CDR1 MNHEY, CDR2 SMNVEV (reference sequence). Trimming pared 2 bases from V and 4 bases from J, leaving 11 bases between. The CDR3 runs to 14 residues. CDR3 sequence: CASSLPGKSYGYTF. The CDR3, as DNA: TGTGCCAGCAGTTTACCGGGGAAGTCCTATGGCTACACCTTC.

This clonotype was seen many times. The V gene is TRBV29-1, the J gene TRBJ1-2, with 8 bases that match TRBD1. Trimming took 7 bases from V and 4 from J; bases not matched to a gene: 2. From germline, CDR1 is SQVTM and CDR2 ANQGSEA. The CDR3 loop spans 11 amino acids. DNA of the CDR3: TGCAGCGCAGGACAGGGCTATGGCTACACCTTC. It encodes CSAGQGYGYTF.

In its sample, this clonotype was seen many times. The rearrangement links TRBV5-1 to TRBJ2-1; 7 bases match TRBD2. J gave up 8 bases and V 0 bases, and 5 bases lay outside the gene matches. The CDR3 totals 14 residues. Germline lookup yields CDR1 SGHRS and CDR2 YFSETQ. CDR3 sequence reads: CASSLVAGRDEQFF. The CDR3 DNA reads TGCGCCAGCAGCTTGGTTGCGGGGAGGGATGAGCAGTTCTTC.

This clonotype was detected only a few times. A much larger clone differs from this one at a single base, so this may be a read error. The chain employs TRBV29-1 and TRBJ1-2; D gene ambiguous. The CDR3 has 12 amino acids. The germline gives CDR1 SQVTM, CDR2 ANQGSEA. For the CDR3, the DNA is TGCAGCGTTGTTATAGCTAACTATGGCTACGCCTTC. This translates into CSVVIANYGYAF.

This clonotype turned up a few times. This chain uses TRBV28 with TRBJ2-5; possibly TRBD2 for D (5 bases). Germline values: CDR1 MDHEN, CDR2 SYDVKM. The CDR3 extends over 14 amino acids. V dropped 2 bases and J dropped 5 bases, with 12 bases sitting between them. CDR3 region: CASSLGSRGETQYF. CDR3 nucleotides: TGTGCCAGCAGTTTAGGGTCTAGAGGGGAGACCCAGTACTTC.

This rearrangement joins TRBV28 to TRBJ2-2; D is ambiguous. Germline CDR1 reads MDHEN; CDR2 reads SYDVKM. CDR3 length: 12 amino acids. Trimming took 2 bases from V and 10 from J, leaving 8 bases between them. CDR3 sequence (DNA): TGTGCCAGCAGTTTACCCGGCCTGGAGCTGTTTTTT. Its protein product is CASSLPGLELFF.

For this clonotype: A read error may be the cause here, since a much bigger clone is one base away. The chain joins TRBV3-1 to TRBJ1-6; D is ambiguous. V gave up 1 base and J gave up 9 bases, with 10 bases separating them. CDR1 and CDR2 from the germline V gene are LGHDT and YNNKEL (reference sequence). The length of the CDR3 is 14 residues. Here the CDR3 reads CASSQAQQSSPLHF. The DNA of the CDR3 is TGTGCCAGCAGCCAAGCACAGCAAAGTTCACCCCTCCACTTT.

The chain employs TRBV19 and TRBJ2-1; D is ambiguous. Trimming took 4 bases from V and 4 from J, leaving 8 bases between them. Per germline, CDR1 LNHDA and CDR2 SQIVND (reference sequence). This CDR3 has 13 residues. CDR3 in DNA: TGTGCCAGTAGTACCTCAGGTTACAATGAGCAGTTCTTC. Its translation is CASSTSGYNEQFF.

The genes are TRBV10-2 and TRBJ2-1; D call uncertain. V was clipped by 4 bases and J by 2 bases, with 3 bases between them. Germline CDR1 and CDR2: WSHSY and SAAADI. The CDR3 totals 12 residues. The CDR3 DNA sequence: TGCGCCAGCAGTGTGACCTACAATGAGCAGTTCTTC. Protein product: CASSVTYNEQFF.

This clonotype came up many times. V and J are TRBV5-1 and TRBJ2-5, with 7 bases that match TRBD2. The CDR3 runs 16 residues. The V gene's germline CDR1 is SGHRS and CDR2 YFSETQ. The V segment lost 3 bases and the J segment 5 bases; nucleotides outside the gene matches: 13. The DNA for the CDR3 is TGCGCCAGCAGCTCCGGGACTACCAGAAACCGGGAGACCCAGTACTTC. It yields the protein CASSSGTTRNRETQYF.

The genes are TRBV28 and TRBJ2-2; D gene ambiguous. The CDR3 length is 14 residues. V lost 3 bases to trimming and J lost 0 bases, with 5 bases between them. Germline-derived CDR1 and CDR2 are MDHEN and SYDVKM. CDR3 DNA: TGTGCCAGCAGTTTTGGGGCGAACACCGGGGAGCTGTTTTTT. As protein: CASSFGANTGELFF.

This clonotype was seen repeatedly, ten times or more. The CDR3: CASSLAQGSPLHF. For the CDR3, the DNA is TGTGCCAGCAGCTTAGCGCAGGGGTCACCCCTCCACTTT. This rearrangement joins TRBV7-9 to TRBJ1-6; a possible D gene is TRBD1 (6 bases). The germline V gene has CDR1 SEHNR and CDR2 FQNEAQ (reference sequence). This CDR3 comprises 13 residues. Trimming left V 0 bases short and J 10 bases short, with 7 bases between.

This clonotype came up many times. The V and J genes are TRBV19 and TRBJ2-2, with 13 nucleotides matching TRBD2. V dropped 5 bases and J dropped 2; count of bases not matched to a gene: 8. The CDR3 consists of 18 residues. Germline V gives CDR1 LNHDA, CDR2 SQIVND (reference sequence). The CDR3 DNA sequence: TGTGCCAGTAGTCCCAGGACTAGCGGGAGAATTAACACCGGGGAGCTGTTTTTT. Translation: CASSPRTSGRINTGELFF. Full variable domain (outside the CDR3, taken from reference TRBV19 and TRBJ2-2): DGGITQSPKYLFRKEGQNVTLSCEQNLNHDAMYWYRQDPGQGLRLIYYSQIVNDFQKGDIAEGYSVSREKKESFPLTVTSAQKNPTAFYLCASSPRTSGRINTGELFFGEGSRLTVL.

This clonotype has more than one count but fewer than ten. The CDR3 is CASSQGRGGGRGGNEQFF. The CDR3 bases are TGCGCCAGCAGCCAAGGTCGGGGGGGGGGTCGGGGAGGCAATGAGCAGTTCTTC. V and J are TRBV4-1 and TRBJ2-1; 8 bases map to TRBD2. Germline CDR1 reads MGHRA; CDR2 reads YSYEKL. This CDR3 has 18 amino acids. The junction had 14 bases not matched to a gene; V was cut back by 1 base and J by 6 bases.

This clonotype has ten or more counts. V is TRBV10-3 and J is TRBJ2-7, with D perhaps assigned TRBD1 or TRBD2 (5 bases each). The CDR3 is 15 residues long. Germline lookup yields CDR1 ENHRY and CDR2 SYGVKD. V dropped 0 bases and J dropped 7 bases, with 16 bases sitting between them. The CDR3, as DNA: TGTGCCATCAGTGAGTCGATAAGGGGTTCGGGAGAGCAGTACTTC. Protein sequence: CAISESIRGSGEQYF.

This clonotype was observed at least ten times. This chain uses TRBV6-1 with TRBJ1-5; the D gene is possibly TRBD1 (6 bases). Germline CDR1 reads MNHNS; CDR2 reads SASEGT. The CDR3 loop spans 16 amino acids. The V end was cut by 1 base, the J end by 6 bases, with 16 bases between. The CDR3 is CASSEGRRGGGQPQHF. The CDR3 DNA follows: TGTGCCAGCAGTGAAGGACGACGGGGGGGCGGTCAGCCCCAGCATTTT.

This clonotype was recorded at least ten times. J is TRBJ2-1 and V is TRBV5-4; D perhaps matches TRBD2 (5 bases). This CDR3 has 16 residues. Between the trimmed V and J ends, which lost 5 bases and 5 bases, there was a span of 20 bases. Germline V gene data show CDR1 as SGHNT and CDR2 as YYREEE (reference sequence). CDR3 in amino acids: CASRSRAAPQNNEQFF. CDR3 coding DNA: TGTGCCAGCAGATCCAGAGCGGCCCCCCAAAACAATGAGCAGTTCTTC.

This clonotype was seen a few times. A clone one base away is much larger, so this may be a read error. The V call is TRBV20-1, the J call TRBJ2-1, with D unresolved. CDR1 is DFQATT and CDR2 is SNEGSKA in the germline V gene (reference sequence). CDR3 size: 14 residues. The CDR3 bases are TGCGGTGCTCGCCAAAGTAGCTCCTACAATGAGCAGTTCTTC. Protein product: CGARQSSSYNEQFF.

This clonotype appeared many times. The V gene is TRBV19, the J gene TRBJ1-4; D is unresolved. V shed 3 bases and J shed 5 bases, with 7 bases lying between them. The CDR3 is 13 amino acids. In germline, CDR1 is LNHDA, CDR2 SQIVND (reference sequence). The DNA of the CDR3 is TGTGCCAGTAGTATGGGCCCGAATGAAAAACTGTTTTTT. It is translated as CASSMGPNEKLFF. The whole variable domain, filled in from reference TRBV19 and TRBJ1-4, reads DGGITQSPKYLFRKEGQNVTLSCEQNLNHDAMYWYRQDPGQGLRLIYYSQIVNDFQKGDIAEGYSVSREKKESFPLTVTSAQKNPTAFYLCASSMGPNEKLFFGSGTQLSVL.

This clonotype was counted ten times or more. The chain employs TRBV9 and TRBJ1-5; a possible D gene is TRBD1 (5 bases). The CDR3 runs 15 residues. Germline V gene sequence: CDR1 SGDLS, CDR2 YYNGEE. Trimming pared 0 bases from V and 4 bases from J, leaving 11 bases between. The DNA for the CDR3 is TGTGCCAGCAGCGTAGGAGGAGGGGAAAATCAGCCCCAGCATTTT. This encodes CASSVGGGENQPQHF.

This clonotype was seen ten or more times. The chain uses TRBV9 and TRBJ2-2, with D unclear. V was trimmed by 4 bases and J by 7 bases, leaving 8 bases between them. Germline CDR1 SGDLS, CDR2 YYNGEE. The CDR3 totals 12 residues. The CDR3 protein is CASSPRVGELFF. CDR3 coding DNA: TGTGCCAGCAGCCCTAGGGTCGGGGAGCTGTTTTTT.

There are a few counts of this clonotype. This sequence joins TRBV2 and TRBJ2-1; TRBD1 agrees at 10 bases. The length of the CDR3 is 15 residues. The germline CDR1 and CDR2 sequences are SNHLY and FYNNEI. With V trimmed by 6 bases and J by 7 bases, 9 bases remained unmatched. The CDR3 bases are TGTGCCAGCAGGGGGGACAGGGGAGGTAAAAATGAGCAGTTCTTC. Its translation: CASRGDRGGKNEQFF.